The 8 T cell receptor beta chains in this list originate from one sample, sequenced in a study of regulatory T cells in long-lasting Graves disease. Arm-PCR with iRepertoire HTBI primers amplified the CDR3 regions for these TCR beta libraries. TCRdb redid the calling of the multiplex PCR reads with MiXCR, one entry per CDR3 protein. The sample has more than 450,000 distinct CDR3 sequences, roughly 15% seen once. Indicated time point: newly diagnosed GD, antithyroid drugs for less than 3 months. The TCR library was prepared using RNA isolated from PBMCs. This sample was shared with a second study, whose subject was T cells in Graves' hyperthyroidism and ophthalmopathy.

The specimen was peripheral blood mononuclear cells (PBMCs), collected at new diagnosis, from a patient treated with antithyroid drugs. These receptors all come from a man between 40 and 49 years old with Graves disease.

The rearrangement uses TRBV6-2 or TRBV6-3 and TRBJ2-7; the D is unclear. The V gene lost 6 bases and the J gene lost 5 bases, with 17 bases spanning the gap. The CDR3 loop spans 14 amino acids. Germline loops: CDR1 MNHEY, CDR2 SVGEGT. The CDR3 here is CASRPLLRLDEQYF. In nucleotides, the CDR3 is TGTGCCAGCAGACCCCTCTTACGGCTCGACGAGCAGTACTTC.

This clonotype was recorded many times. This chain connects TRBV2 to TRBJ2-5; D remains unclear. Trimming took 3 bases from V and 1 from J, leaving 9 bases between them. Germline V gives CDR1 SNHLY, CDR2 FYNNEI. The CDR3 length is 14 residues. CDR3 amino acids: CASSDNGPQETQYF. Written as DNA, the CDR3 is TGTGCCAGCAGTGACAATGGGCCCCAAGAGACCCAGTACTTC. The full variable domain, in which reference TRBV2 and TRBJ2-5 provide the parts outside the CDR3, is EPEVTQTPSHQVTQMGQEVILRCVPISNHLYFYWYRQILGQKVEFLVSFYNNEISEKSEIFDDQFSVERPDGSNFTLKIRSTKLEDSAMYFCASSDNGPQETQYFGPGTRLLVL.

Details on this clonotype: This sequence may be a read error, since a much larger clone differs from it by one base. The CDR3 loop reads CASSLGQGTLSPYGYTF. For the CDR3, the DNA is TGTGCCAGCAGTTTAGGACAGGGTACTCTTTCACCCTATGGCTACACCTTC. The rearrangement uses TRBV6-5 and TRBJ1-2; 8 nucleotides match TRBD1. The junction had 14 bases not matched to a gene; V was cut back by 4 bases and J by 4 bases. This CDR3 is built from 17 residues. Per the germline V gene, CDR1 is MNHEY and CDR2 is SVGAGI.

The V call is TRBV3-1, the J call TRBJ1-2, with 12 bases identical to TRBD1. With 3 bases clipped from V and 8 bases from J, the junction kept 7 bases outside the gene matches. CDR3 length: 15 residues. Germline V gene data show CDR1 as LGHDT and CDR2 as YNNKEL (reference sequence). The CDR3 here is CASSQGTGGAWGYTF. The DNA for the CDR3 is TGTGCCAGCAGCCAGGGGACAGGGGGCGCGTGGGGCTACACCTTC.

This clonotype was recorded many times. J is TRBJ2-1 and V is TRBV28; 9 bases fit TRBD1. The CDR3 sequence is 16 residues long. Germline lookup yields CDR1 MDHEN and CDR2 SYDVKM. Trimming removed 4 bases from V and 5 bases from J; junction bases left unmatched: 9. For the CDR3, the DNA is TGTGCCAGCAGTTACTTGGACAGGGGTTTCGACAATGAGCAGTTCTTC. It yields the protein CASSYLDRGFDNEQFF.

This clonotype has a count of ten or more. The gene calls are TRBV3-1 and TRBJ2-7; 10 positions agree with TRBD1. The junction had 12 bases not matched to a gene; V was cut back by 9 bases and J by 4 bases. Per the germline V gene, CDR1 is LGHDT and CDR2 is YNNKEL (reference sequence). CDR3 length: 15 amino acids. CDR3 coding DNA: TGTGCCAGTCAGGGGGTCGGGACAGGGGAATACGAGCAGTACTTC. It codes for CASQGVGTGEYEQYF.

This clonotype was observed a handful of times. The rearrangement links TRBV20-1 to TRBJ2-3; D is unclear. The CDR3 sequence is 11 residues long. V was shortened by 4 bases and J by 6 bases, with 8 bases between the two germline ends. Germline CDR1 and CDR2: DFQATT and SNEGSKA (reference sequence). The CDR3 coding sequence is TGCAGTGCTAATGACCAGGATACGCAGTATTTT. Its protein product is CSANDQDTQYF.

This clonotype was counted at least ten times. The V gene is TRBV28, the J gene TRBJ1-1; TRBD1 might be the D (5 bases). Germline V lookup: CDR1 MDHEN, CDR2 SYDVKM. The CDR3 has 18 amino acids. With 4 bases removed from V and 0 bases from J, the gap between germline ends came to 21 bases. The CDR3 bases are TGTGCCAGCAGTTCAACCCAAAGGGGCAGCACCATGAACACTGAAGCTTTCTTT. This sequence encodes CASSSTQRGSTMNTEAFF.